Listed here are 32 T cell receptor beta chains from one sample, sequenced in a study of T cells in Graves' hyperthyroidism and ophthalmopathy (dated by TCRdb to about 2019). Library preparation used multiplex PCR. Reads for this sample came from an Illumina HiSeq 2000. The TCR beta CDR3 regions were amplified from RNA transcripts. A first-round RT-PCR of the TCR CDR3 used the HTBI primer set with the Qiagen OneStep RT-PCR kit. TCRdb reprocessing: public reads trimmed at Q25 with fastp, clones called with MiXCR, in-frame beta chains kept. Identical CDR3 proteins give one entry, which carries the most common genes and DNA. Recorded for this sample are under 600,000 distinct CDR3 sequences; 16% of them occurred a single time. Roughly 3.5% of the sample lies in the top ten. The specimen sequenced was blood. The source is a woman between 35 and 50 years old with Graves' ophthalmopathy.

There are a few counts of this clonotype. This chain connects TRBV5-1 to TRBJ1-1; TRBD1 aligns across 8 bases. The germline V gene encodes CDR1 SGHRS and CDR2 YFSETQ. There are 16 residues in the CDR3. The V and J ends lost 4 bases and 1 base, in that order; junction bases with no gene match: 9. CDR3: CASSPGQGDKNTEAFF. The CDR3 nucleotides are TGCGCCAGCAGCCCCGGACAGGGTGATAAGAACACTGAAGCTTTCTTT.

This clonotype was observed a few times. A read error is likely, as this CDR3 ends without the conserved phenylalanine or tryptophan. The J gene is TRBJ2-1, the V gene TRBV2; 8 nucleotides line up with TRBD1. The trim removed 4 bases at V and 1 base at J, leaving 3 bases unmatched. This CDR3 is 15 amino acids long. CDR1 is SNHLY, CDR2 FYNNEI, per germline. This CDR3 reads CASSGDRGSYNEQFI. The CDR3 nucleotides are TGTGCCAGCAGTGGAGACAGGGGATCCTACAATGAGCAGTTCATC.

The chain is built from TRBV28 and TRBJ2-1, with TRBD1 matching over 7 bases. The CDR3 covers 14 residues. The germline CDR1 and CDR2 sequences are MDHEN and SYDVKM. J lost 8 bases, V lost 2 bases, and 6 bases had no gene match. CDR3 amino acids: CASSLGTDFYEQFF. CDR3 nucleotides: TGTGCCAGCAGTTTAGGGACAGATTTTTATGAGCAGTTCTTC.

The table lists this clonotype with many counts. V gene TRBV3-1 combines with J gene TRBJ2-7; D not resolved. Germline V gives CDR1 LGHDT, CDR2 YNNKEL (reference sequence). This CDR3 region has 14 residues. The V and J ends lost 0 bases and 2 bases respectively, with 8 bases between them. CDR3 nucleotides: TGTGCCAGCAGCCAAGAGTTGCAAGCCTACGAGCAGTACTTC. Translating gives CASSQELQAYEQYF.

CDR3 in amino acids: CASSLLHWSNQPQHF. As DNA, the CDR3 is TGTGCCAGTAGTCTCCTTCACTGGAGCAATCAGCCCCAGCATTTT. This chain uses TRBV19 with TRBJ1-5; no definite D call. V shed 5 bases and J shed 1 base, with 12 bases lying between them. This CDR3 spans 15 amino acids. Germline CDR1 is LNHDA and CDR2 is SQIVND (reference sequence).

This clonotype was recorded at least ten times. V gene TRBV11-2 combines with J gene TRBJ1-1, with a tentative D call TRBD1 (6 bases). The germline V gene has CDR1 SGHAT and CDR2 FQNNGV. CDR3 size: 14 residues. The V end was cut by 6 bases, the J end by 3 bases, with 14 bases between. As DNA, the CDR3 is TGTGCCAGCAGTTTATGGGGGCAGGACACTGAAGCTTTCTTT. Translation gives CASSLWGQDTEAFF.

This clonotype was detected only a few times. The chain links TRBV5-1 to TRBJ1-2; D possibly corresponds to TRBD1 (6 bases). The CDR3 extends over 14 amino acids. Looked up from germline, CDR1 is SGHRS and CDR2 is YFSETQ. V was trimmed by 4 bases and J by 5 bases, leaving 15 bases between them. In DNA form, the CDR3 reads TGCGCCAGCAGCGGGACAAGATCAGTATATGGCTACACCTTC. It codes for CASSGTRSVYGYTF.

This clonotype was seen a single time. The J gene is TRBJ1-2, the V gene TRBV20-1, with D unclear. The CDR3 sequence is 13 residues long. Trimming stripped 3 bases from V and 1 base from J, with 9 bases between. Germline loops: CDR1 DFQATT, CDR2 SNEGSKA (reference sequence). The chain's CDR3 is CSASIDLNYGYTF. The CDR3 region has the DNA TGCAGTGCTAGTATCGACCTTAACTATGGCTACACCTTC.

This clonotype was counted between two and nine times. The chain is built from TRBV7-2 and TRBJ2-3; D gene ambiguous. Deletions cut 4 bases from V and 0 bases from J, with 14 bases between. Germline V gene data show CDR1 as SGHTA and CDR2 as FQGNSA. CDR3 size: 16 residues. The CDR3 sequence is CASSSRSSFSTDTQYF. For the CDR3, the DNA is TGTGCCAGCAGCTCCCGTAGCAGTTTCAGCACAGATACGCAGTATTTT.

The V call is TRBV11-1, the J call TRBJ2-1; 9 bases match TRBD2. V was pared by 5 bases and J by 9 bases, with 11 bases of the junction left unmatched. This CDR3 is built from 15 residues. Germline CDR1 SGHAT, CDR2 FQDESV (reference sequence). CDR3 sequence reads: CASSQMGLALSEQFF. The DNA for the CDR3 is TGTGCCAGCAGCCAAATGGGACTAGCTTTAAGTGAGCAGTTCTTC.

The rearrangement joins TRBV28 to TRBJ2-3; the D gene could be TRBD1 or TRBD2 (5 bases each). The CDR3 runs to 15 residues. Trimming pared 4 bases from V and 3 bases from J, leaving 14 bases between. Per the germline V gene, CDR1 is MDHEN and CDR2 is SYDVKM. The CDR3: CASSSPGRLTDTQYF. In DNA, the CDR3 is TGTGCCAGCAGTTCCCCGGGACGCCTTACAGATACGCAGTATTTT. The full variable domain, completed using reference TRBV28 and TRBJ2-3, is DVKVTQSSRYLVKRTGEKVFLECVQDMDHENMFWYRQDPGLGLRLIYFSYDVKMKEKGDIPEGYSVSREKKERFSLILESASTNQTSMYLCASSSPGRLTDTQYFGPGTRLTVL.

This clonotype was detected many times. DNA for the CDR3: TGTGCCAGCAGCTTGTCATGGACTAGCGGGGGCCGTAACCAGAGCACAGATACGCAGTATTTT. It specifies CASSLSWTSGGRNQSTDTQYF. This chain uses TRBV5-6 with TRBJ2-3; 13 nucleotides align to TRBD2. V trimming: 1 base; J trimming: 0 bases; junction bases outside the gene matches: 14. The CDR3 extends over 21 amino acids. Looked up from germline, CDR1 is SGHDT and CDR2 is YYEEEE.

This clonotype was seen repeatedly, ten times or more. The chain has TRBV5-1 and TRBJ2-5, with 10 bases lining up with TRBD2. This CDR3 is 16 amino acids long. Trimming cost V 4 bases and J 4 bases; bases outside gene matches: 10. CDR1 and CDR2 from the germline V gene are SGHRS and YFSETQ. DNA for the CDR3: TGCGCCAGCAGCCCCACCCTAGCGGGGGCCGTAGAGACCCAGTACTTC. Protein: CASSPTLAGAVETQYF.

This clonotype appeared many times. The V call is TRBV5-6, the J call TRBJ1-4; no firm D call. The V gene lost 4 bases and the J gene lost 0 bases, with 13 bases spanning the gap. Germline V gene lookup returns CDR1 SGHDT and CDR2 YYEEEE. This CDR3 region has 16 residues. CDR3: CASSEFGTATNEKLFF. Here the CDR3 DNA reads TGTGCCAGCAGCGAGTTTGGAACTGCAACTAATGAAAAACTGTTTTTT.

V gene TRBV7-8 combines with J gene TRBJ2-2; tentative D call: TRBD2 (7 bases). The V gene lost 5 bases and the J gene lost 0 bases, with 13 bases spanning the gap. Germline assignment: CDR1 SGHVS and CDR2 FQNEAQ. The CDR3 extends over 16 amino acids. The CDR3 region is CASSVRGGPNTGELFF. The DNA of the CDR3 is TGTGCCAGCAGCGTGAGGGGGGGCCCGAACACCGGGGAGCTGTTTTTT.

The table lists this clonotype with many counts. Here the CDR3 reads CASSRTSPGEQYF. The CDR3 DNA sequence: TGTGCCAGCAGCAGGACTAGCCCGGGGGAGCAGTACTTC. The chain joins TRBV11-2 to TRBJ2-7; 8 bases are a match to TRBD2. V lost 5 bases and J lost 7; bases outside the gene matches: 7. The CDR3 covers 13 residues. Germline CDR1 and CDR2: SGHAT and FQNNGV.

This clonotype was detected ten times or more. This sequence joins TRBV28 and TRBJ1-4, with a possible D match to TRBD1 (6 bases). Looked up from germline, CDR1 is MDHEN and CDR2 is SYDVKM. V lost 5 bases, J lost 7 bases, and 20 bases lay in between. This CDR3 is 16 amino acids long. The CDR3 reads CASSPRSGAKGEKLFF. The CDR3 region has the DNA TGTGCCAGCAGTCCCCGTTCGGGGGCGAAAGGTGAAAAACTGTTTTTT.

This sequence joins TRBV12-3 or TRBV12-4 and TRBJ1-5, with 7 nucleotides matching TRBD1. After removal of 5 bases from V and 2 bases from J, the junction contained 3 bases not matched to a gene. The CDR3 consists of 14 residues. CDR3 sequence (DNA): TGTGCCAGCAGTACCAGGGGGGGCAATCAGCCCCAGCATTTT. This gives the protein CASSTRGGNQPQHF.

This clonotype has ten or more counts. The rearrangement links TRBV12-3 or TRBV12-4 to TRBJ2-1; D perhaps matches TRBD1 (5 bases). V lost 1 base and J 8 bases, leaving 15 bases between the germline ends. The CDR3 is 15 residues long. CDR3 protein: CASSLEGPPEDEQFF. Written as DNA, the CDR3 is TGTGCCAGCAGTTTAGAGGGGCCCCCCGAGGATGAGCAGTTCTTC.

About this clonotype itself: A much larger clone sits a single nucleotide away, making a read error possible. V is TRBV7-9 and J is TRBJ1-1; 9 bases are shared with TRBD1. V was pared by 0 bases and J by 1 base, with 0 bases of the junction left unmatched. The CDR3 runs to 15 residues. Germline V CDR1 and CDR2: SEHNR, FQNEAQ (reference sequence). CDR3 protein: CASSLAGQGNTEAFF. The CDR3 DNA reads as TGTGCCAGCAGCTTAGCGGGACAGGGGAACACTGAAGCTTTCTTT.

This clonotype was observed at least ten times. The DNA of the CDR3 is TGCAGCGTCAGCCAGGGGGTTAGTGGCTACACCTTC. This sequence encodes CSVSQGVSGYTF. The chain has TRBV29-1 and TRBJ1-2, with 7 bases lining up with TRBD1. The V gene end was trimmed by 6 bases and the J gene end by 7 bases; junction bases not matched to a gene: 8. The CDR3 runs to 12 residues. CDR1 is SQVTM and CDR2 is ANQGSEA in the germline V gene.

This clonotype was counted ten times or more. The chain combines TRBV2 with TRBJ1-2; no firm D call. From germline, CDR1 is SNHLY and CDR2 FYNNEI. V was trimmed by 1 base and J by 2 bases, leaving 5 bases between them. The CDR3 extends over 13 amino acids. The CDR3 nucleotides are TGTGCCAGCAGTGAAGACGGAAACTATGGCTACACCTTC. This codes for CASSEDGNYGYTF.

The rearrangement links TRBV5-1 to TRBJ2-5, with 10 nucleotides matching TRBD2. There are 18 residues in the CDR3. Germline V gene sequence: CDR1 SGHRS, CDR2 YFSETQ. The ends lost 4 bases at V and 2 bases at J; junction bases unmatched: 14. CDR3 amino acids: CASSPSGLAGDIQETQYF. The CDR3 nucleotides are TGCGCCAGCAGCCCCTCCGGGCTAGCGGGGGATATACAAGAGACCCAGTACTTC.

This clonotype was seen ten or more times. The chain links TRBV2 to TRBJ2-3; D unclear. Germline CDR1 SNHLY, CDR2 FYNNEI. Trimming stripped 1 base from V and 3 bases from J, with 5 bases between. The length of the CDR3 is 13 residues. The CDR3 nucleotides are TGTGCCAGCAGTGAAGTAAGAACAGATACGCAGTATTTT. It encodes CASSEVRTDTQYF.

This clonotype was detected ten times or more. The V call is TRBV2, the J call TRBJ2-7, with D perhaps matching TRBD1 (5 bases). Trimming shortened V by 5 bases and J by 4 bases, and 18 bases separated the two germline ends. The CDR3 extends over 15 amino acids. CDR1 and CDR2 (germline): SNHLY, FYNNEI. CDR3 sequence (DNA): TGTGCCAGCAGTCCGTCAGGGCTTGAAGGGTACGAGCAGTACTTC. This translates into CASSPSGLEGYEQYF.

In this sample, this clonotype turned up many times. CDR3 in DNA: TGTGCCAGCAGGCGAACGGGGCAGGTAACCACAGATACGCAGTATTTT. Its protein is CASRRTGQVTTDTQYF. This chain connects TRBV12-3 or TRBV12-4 to TRBJ2-3; D might be TRBD1 or TRBD2, each matching 5 bases. V was shortened by 6 bases and J by 2 bases, with 18 bases between the two germline ends. The CDR3 length is 16 residues.

This chain links TRBV5-4 with TRBJ1-1; D is unclear. V lost 1 base and J lost 0, with 13 bases in between. CDR1 and CDR2 (germline): SGHNT, YYREEE (reference sequence). The CDR3 length is 16 residues. The CDR3 sequence is CASSLLTRTMNTEAFF. The CDR3 coding sequence is TGTGCCAGCAGCTTGTTAACCCGGACCATGAACACTGAAGCTTTCTTT.

V gene TRBV5-6 combines with J gene TRBJ2-5; 9 bases are a match to TRBD2. V trimming: 2 bases; J trimming: 4 bases; junction bases outside the gene matches: 9. This CDR3 is 16 amino acids long. The germline V gene encodes CDR1 SGHDT and CDR2 YYEEEE. The CDR3 reads CASSFYVAGVGETQYF. DNA of the CDR3: TGTGCCAGCAGCTTCTATGTAGCGGGGGTAGGAGAGACCCAGTACTTC.

CDR3 amino acids: CASSWADDNEQFF. The CDR3 DNA reads TGTGCCAGCAGTTGGGCTGACGACAATGAGCAGTTCTTC. V is TRBV27 and J is TRBJ2-1; D is uncertain. V was shortened by 4 bases and J by 5 bases, with 9 bases between the two germline ends. The CDR3 extends over 13 amino acids. The V gene's germline CDR1 is MNHEY and CDR2 SMNVEV (reference sequence).

This clonotype was counted a few times. An end of the junction differs from the germline gene, which may be a read error. This chain joins TRBV11-2 and TRBJ2-1; perhaps TRBD2 as D (6 bases). Per germline, CDR1 SGHAT and CDR2 FQNNGV. The CDR3 has 16 amino acids. CDR3 sequence reads: CASTIDVGARGNKQFF. The CDR3, as DNA: TGTGCCAGCACCATCGACGTTGGGGCGCGGGGCAATAAGCAGTTCTTC.

This chain links TRBV7-2 with TRBJ1-1; D gene unclear. Trimming left V 3 bases short and J 5 bases short, with 13 bases between. Germline CDR1 and CDR2: SGHTA and FQGNSA. This CDR3 comprises 14 residues. CDR3 nucleotide sequence: TGTGCCAGCAGCTTCCTCAGCGGTGATACTGAAGCTTTCTTT. It specifies CASSFLSGDTEAFF.

The chain recombines TRBV25-1 with TRBJ1-1; perhaps TRBD1 as D (5 bases). Trimming pared 0 bases from V and 10 bases from J, leaving 18 bases between. The germline gives CDR1 MGHDK, CDR2 SYGVNS. The CDR3 runs 15 residues. Here the CDR3 DNA reads TGTGCCAGCAGTGAATACGGCAGGGCGATTTCTGGAGCTTTCTTT. It translates to CASSEYGRAISGAFF.